The 30 T cell receptor beta chains in this list originate from one sample, sequenced in a study of blood T cell repertoires in COVID-19. Some clones are missing from TCRdb's copy, which holds only in-frame ones; the method was immunoSEQ multiplex PCR. The sample includes some 220,000 clones, 65% to 85% of them seen just once. The specimen sequenced was peripheral blood. These TCRs come from a woman in her 30s with COVID-19, enrolled during active disease.

V is TRBV6-5 and J is TRBJ2-3; D may be TRBD2 (6 bases). Trimming pared 4 bases from V and 0 bases from J, leaving 11 bases between. The germline gives CDR1 MNHEY, CDR2 SVGAGI. This CDR3 contains 15 residues. The CDR3 loop reads CASSFGSTSTDTQYF. Written as DNA, the CDR3 is TGTGCCAGCAGTTTCGGGAGTACTAGCACAGATACGCAGTATTTT.

The CDR3 DNA sequence: TGTGCCAGCAGCCAAGACCGGACAGGGGCTGGACTCACAGATACGCAGTATTTT. It encodes CASSQDRTGAGLTDTQYF. This rearrangement joins TRBV3-1 (or the pseudogene TRBV3-2) to TRBJ2-3; 9 positions match TRBD1. Per germline, CDR1 LGHDT and CDR2 YNNKEL (reference sequence). V shed 0 bases and J 2 bases; nucleotides not matched to a gene: 9. This CDR3 is built from 18 residues.

The chain joins TRBV4-1 to TRBJ2-1; 14 bases map to TRBD2. The junction had 7 bases not matched to a gene; V was cut back by 3 bases and J by 6 bases. Germline V gives CDR1 MGHRA, CDR2 YSYEKL. The CDR3 is 17 residues long. The CDR3 here is CASSQGGLAGVGNEQFF. In nucleotides, the CDR3 is TGCGCCAGCAGCCAGGGGGGACTAGCGGGAGTGGGCAATGAGCAGTTCTTC.

This clone was seen only a few times. The chain is built from TRBV19 and TRBJ1-5, with 8 positions matching TRBD1. Germline CDR1 is LNHDA and CDR2 is SQIVND (reference sequence). V shed 8 bases, J shed 4 bases, and the junction held 10 bases outside the gene matches. The length of the CDR3 is 15 residues. The CDR3 region is CASLETGTGNQPQHF. Written as DNA, the CDR3 is TGTGCCAGTCTCGAAACCGGGACAGGAAATCAGCCCCAGCATTTT.

V and J are TRBV11-2 and TRBJ2-2, with TRBD1 matching 8 bases. The trim removed 5 bases at V and 7 bases at J, leaving 6 bases unmatched. The CDR3 covers 14 residues. Germline CDR1 SGHAT, CDR2 FQNNGV. Written as DNA, the CDR3 is TGTGCCAGCAGCCCCTGGACAGGGAGCGGGGAGCTGTTTTTT. Encoded protein: CASSPWTGSGELFF. The complete variable domain, with remaining parts taken from reference TRBV11-2 and TRBJ2-2, reads EAGVAQSPRYKIIEKRQSVAFWCNPISGHATLYWYQQILGQGPKLLIQFQNNGVVDDSQLPKDRFSAERLKGVDSTLKIQPAKLEDSAVYLCASSPWTGSGELFFGEGSRLTVL.

V usage is TRBV5-1 and J usage is TRBJ2-2, with D perhaps matching TRBD2 (5 bases). V dropped 0 bases and J dropped 0 bases, with 6 bases sitting between them. The CDR3 loop spans 15 amino acids. Germline CDR1 reads SGHRS; CDR2 reads YFSETQ. CDR3 protein: CASSLGTSNTGELFF. CDR3 in DNA: TGCGCCAGCAGCTTGGGGACTTCGAACACCGGGGAGCTGTTTTTT.

There are a few counts of this clone. V usage is TRBV7-8 and J usage is TRBJ1-6; D ambiguous. This CDR3 comprises 13 residues. Trimming stripped 0 bases from V and 9 bases from J, with 6 bases between. Per the germline V gene, CDR1 is SGHVS and CDR2 is FQNEAQ. The CDR3, as DNA: TGTGCCAGCAGCTTAGCCCCGGGTTCACCCCTCCACTTT. It translates to CASSLAPGSPLHF.

The chain carries TRBV2 and TRBJ1-2, with D possibly TRBD1 on 5 matching bases. The CDR3 extends over 15 amino acids. CDR1 is SNHLY, CDR2 FYNNEI, per germline. V shed 6 bases and J shed 4 bases, with 18 bases lying between them. CDR3 loop: CASRGPWGGTYGYTF. The CDR3 DNA reads as TGTGCCAGCAGGGGACCTTGGGGGGGAACCTATGGCTACACCTTC.

The CDR3 region has the DNA TGTGCCAGCAGTCCGTCGGACAGGGGCTATGGCTACACCTTC. This sequence encodes CASSPSDRGYGYTF. V and J are TRBV6-5 and TRBJ1-2, with 9 bases fitting TRBD1. Germline assignment: CDR1 MNHEY and CDR2 SVGAGI. V dropped 5 bases and J dropped 4; count of bases not matched to a gene: 5. The CDR3 has 14 residues.

The V and J genes are TRBV4-1 and TRBJ2-1, with D tentatively TRBD1 (5 bases). Per the germline V gene, CDR1 is MGHRA and CDR2 is YSYEKL. Trimming pared 4 bases from V and 0 bases from J, leaving 13 bases between. This CDR3 spans 16 amino acids. CDR3 loop: CASSPDRQGSYNEQFF. The CDR3 DNA sequence: TGCGCCAGCAGCCCAGACCGGCAGGGCTCCTACAATGAGCAGTTCTTC.

This clone turned up a few times. The chain couples TRBV7-9 to TRBJ2-6; TRBD1 might be the D (5 bases). This CDR3 spans 19 amino acids. Between the trimmed V and J ends, which lost 1 base and 2 bases, there was a span of 18 bases. The germline gives CDR1 SEHNR, CDR2 FQNEAQ (reference sequence). The CDR3 is CASSLDTGFLGPGANVLTF. CDR3 coding DNA: TGTGCCAGCAGCTTAGATACAGGATTTTTGGGGCCTGGGGCCAACGTCCTGACTTTC.

The chain recombines TRBV9 with TRBJ1-1, with 10 bases identical to TRBD1. Germline CDR1 and CDR2: SGDLS and YYNGEE. V dropped 3 bases and J dropped 4; count of bases not matched to a gene: 6. The CDR3 totals 15 residues. CDR3 bases: TGTGCCAGCAGCGCCGGGACAGGGGACTTCACTGAAGCTTTCTTT. Translated: CASSAGTGDFTEAFF.

The table lists this clone with a few counts. The V and J genes are TRBV6-2 or TRBV6-3 and TRBJ1-6; 11 bases map to TRBD1. V trimming: 2 bases; J trimming: 9 bases; junction bases outside the gene matches: 0. The CDR3 sequence is 14 residues long. Germline V gene sequence: CDR1 MNHEY, CDR2 SVGEGT. The CDR3 is CASSYGQGASPLHF. The DNA for the CDR3 is TGTGCCAGCAGTTACGGACAGGGGGCTTCACCCCTCCACTTT.

V is TRBV4-3 and J is TRBJ2-5; TRBD2 matches 8 bases. The CDR3 covers 17 residues. Unmatched junction bases numbered 11, after V lost 4 bases and J lost 1 base. The germline CDR1 and CDR2 sequences are LGHNA and YSLEER. DNA for the CDR3: TGCGCCAGCAGCCGACTACTAGCGGCCTATTCCCAAGAGACCCAGTACTTC. It translates to CASSRLLAAYSQETQYF.

This chain joins TRBV4-3 and TRBJ2-7; 10 nucleotides align to TRBD2. The trim removed 4 bases at V and 1 base at J, leaving 7 bases unmatched. Germline V gene data show CDR1 as LGHNA and CDR2 as YSLEER. This CDR3 contains 16 residues. CDR3 sequence: CASSRALTSGSYEQYF. CDR3 DNA: TGCGCCAGCAGCCGAGCCCTGACTAGCGGGTCCTACGAGCAGTACTTC.

This clone showed up just once. V usage is TRBV7-3 and J usage is TRBJ2-1, with 7 bases that match TRBD2. The CDR3 spans 12 residues. Germline lookup yields CDR1 SGHTA and CDR2 FQGTGA. J lost 8 bases, V lost 5 bases, and 3 bases had no gene match. The CDR3 protein is CASSPAGDEQFF. The CDR3 nucleotides are TGTGCCAGCAGCCCGGCGGGGGATGAGCAGTTCTTC.

In its sample, this clone was seen once. V and J are TRBV24-1 and TRBJ2-3; D unresolved. V shed 4 bases and J shed 3 bases, with 10 bases lying between them. The germline gives CDR1 KGHDR, CDR2 SFDVKD. The CDR3 totals 14 residues. CDR3 in amino acids: CATSDPLQTDTQYF. The CDR3 bases are TGTGCCACCAGTGACCCCCTACAGACAGATACGCAGTATTTT.

The chain links TRBV19 to TRBJ2-2; a weak D match, TRBD1 (8 bases). The CDR3 is made up of 15 amino acids. Germline V lookup: CDR1 LNHDA, CDR2 SQIVND (reference sequence). Trimming pared 7 bases from V and 6 bases from J, leaving 18 bases between. The CDR3 spells CASTADREGPGELFF. CDR3 bases: TGTGCCAGTACTGCGGACAGGGAGGGCCCCGGGGAGCTGTTTTTT.

This clone was observed a handful of times. The V and J genes are TRBV11-2 and TRBJ2-7, with 8 bases lining up with TRBD1. Trimming at V came to 1 base and at J to 6 bases, leaving 11 bases not matched to a gene. Germline CDR1 reads SGHAT; CDR2 reads FQNNGV. The CDR3 runs to 16 residues. In nucleotides, the CDR3 is TGTGCCAGCAGCTTAGGGAGGTTGAGGACAGGGTCCGAGCAGTACTTC. Protein sequence: CASSLGRLRTGSEQYF.

The chain combines TRBV19 with TRBJ1-1; TRBD1 matches 7 bases. The CDR3 is 15 amino acids. V gave up 5 bases and J gave up 1 base; unmatched junction bases: 7. Germline CDR1 is LNHDA and CDR2 is SQIVND (reference sequence). The CDR3 protein is CASSVFGTENTEAFF. The CDR3 nucleotides read TGTGCCAGTAGTGTGTTCGGGACAGAGAACACTGAAGCTTTCTTT.

This chain links TRBV7-9 with TRBJ1-2; weak D call: TRBD1 (6 bases). Germline CDR1 is SEHNR and CDR2 is FQNEAQ (reference sequence). The CDR3 has 12 amino acids. The V end lost 4 bases, the J end lost 7 bases, and 10 bases lay between the germline ends. In DNA form, the CDR3 reads TGTGCCAGCAGCTCACAGGGTATTGGCTACACCTTC. Translating gives CASSSQGIGYTF.

The rearrangement links TRBV5-1 to TRBJ2-3; 10 bases are a match to TRBD2. There are 14 residues in the CDR3. Trimming cost V 2 bases and J 3 bases; bases outside gene matches: 0. The V gene's germline CDR1 is SGHRS and CDR2 YFSETQ. CDR3 loop: CASSFSGGTDTQYF. CDR3 in DNA: TGCGCCAGCAGCTTTAGCGGGGGGACAGATACGCAGTATTTT.

The gene calls are TRBV5-6 and TRBJ2-1; D may be TRBD2 (6 bases). Trimming cost V 4 bases and J 0 bases, with 14 bases left between them. CDR1 and CDR2 (germline): SGHDT, YYEEEE. The CDR3 length is 16 residues. CDR3 sequence reads: CASSAGLFNSYNEQFF. Written as DNA, the CDR3 is TGTGCCAGCAGCGCGGGACTTTTTAACTCCTACAATGAGCAGTTCTTC.

CDR3 protein: CASSFRDRVLSEQYF. The CDR3 nucleotides are TGTGCCAGCAGCTTCCGGGACAGGGTTTTAAGCGAGCAGTACTTC. The chain carries TRBV28 and TRBJ2-7; TRBD1 agrees at 9 bases. The J segment lost 6 bases and the V segment lost 6 bases, leaving 12 bases of the junction unmatched. Germline V gene sequence: CDR1 MDHEN, CDR2 SYDVKM. This CDR3 has 15 amino acids.

The chain has TRBV18 and TRBJ1-1; no firm D call. Germline V gene sequence: CDR1 KGHSH, CDR2 LQKENI. The CDR3 covers 12 residues. Trimming cost V 2 bases and J 4 bases, with 5 bases left between them. The DNA for the CDR3 is TGTGCCAGCTCACCAGCGGGCACTGAAGCTTTCTTT. This codes for CASSPAGTEAFF.

The rearrangement joins TRBV6-2 or TRBV6-3 to TRBJ1-2; TRBD1 is a possible D gene (6 bases). The CDR3 contains 16 residues. Looked up from germline, CDR1 is MNHEY and CDR2 is SVGEGT. V lost 5 bases, J lost 3 bases, and 19 bases lay in between. The CDR3 is CASSTPPDRLHYGYTF. The CDR3 coding sequence is TGTGCCAGCAGTACCCCCCCCGACAGGCTTCACTATGGCTACACCTTC.

This sequence joins TRBV5-4 and TRBJ2-3, with TRBD2 identical over 11 bases. There are 16 residues in the CDR3. CDR1 is SGHNT and CDR2 is YYREEE in the germline V gene (reference sequence). V dropped 0 bases and J dropped 5; count of bases not matched to a gene: 5. CDR3 nucleotide sequence: TGTGCCAGCAGCTTGGTAGCGGGAGGGCGTGGAGATACGCAGTATTTT. The encoded protein is CASSLVAGGRGDTQYF.

V usage is TRBV11-3 and J usage is TRBJ2-2; D not resolved. CDR1 and CDR2 (germline): SGHNT, YENEEA. This CDR3 spans 13 amino acids. Trimming removed 1 base from V and 6 bases from J, with 6 bases in between. CDR3 sequence reads: CASSLGLAGELFF. The CDR3 region has the DNA TGTGCCAGCAGCTTAGGGCTAGCCGGGGAGCTGTTTTTT. Looking up the rest from reference TRBV11-3 and TRBJ2-2 gives the full variable domain: EAGVVQSPRYKIIEKKQPVAFWCNPISGHNTLYWYLQNLGQGPELLIRYENEEAVDDSQLPKDRFSAERLKGVDSTLKIQPAELGDSAVYLCASSLGLAGELFFGEGSRLTVL.

The chain couples TRBV12-3 or TRBV12-4 to TRBJ1-4; no firm D call. Trimming removed 7 bases at V and 8 bases at J, with 8 bases between. CDR3 size: 11 residues. DNA of the CDR3: TGTGCCAGCACCTCGGGGGAAAAACTGTTTTTT. This translates into CASTSGEKLFF.

This clone came up a few times. One end of the junction fails to match germline, which may point to a read error. CDR3 coding DNA: TGTGCCAGCAGTGCTAGCGGGGGGGCCTCCAACGAGCAGTACTTC. The encoded protein is CASSASGGASNEQYF. The chain carries TRBV27 and TRBJ2-7; 12 bases match TRBD2. Germline assignment: CDR1 MNHEY and CDR2 SMNVEV (reference sequence). CDR3 length equals 15 residues.